This is a list of T cell receptor beta chains from one sample in a study of T cell responses to AZD1222 COVID-19 vaccine. TCRdb's copy holds only in-frame clones and misses some; the assay was immunoSEQ multiplex PCR. Among roughly 150,000 clones listed, 91% were seen once. This specimen consisted of peripheral blood, obtained on day 0 of AZD1222 vaccination. The receptors were sampled from an adult in good health. Each CDR3 is given with its conserved first and last residue. The order of the fields is J gene, D gene, clone size, V gene, CDR3 length, CDR3 DNA, CDR3 protein. The D gene is left open where the match is weak. Not all rows give a size; the values are once, few, many and, for expanded clones, a class.

j_gene: TRBJ1-5; d_gene: .; abundance: .; v_gene: TRBV2; len: 16; CDR3nt: TGTGCCAGCAGTGAACGGTCAGGGACAACTAATCAGCCCCAGCATTTT; CDR3aa: CASSERSGTTNQPQHF
j_gene: TRBJ2-5; d_gene: .; abundance: .; v_gene: TRBV6-5; len: 14; CDR3nt: TGTGCCAGCAGCCAACGGAGACGGGGGGAGACCCAGTACTTC; CDR3aa: CASSQRRRGETQYF
j_gene: TRBJ1-2; d_gene: .; abundance: .; v_gene: TRBV2; len: 14; CDR3nt: TGTGCCAGCAGTGAAGCCCCAGTGCCCTATGGCTACACCTTC; CDR3aa: CASSEAPVPYGYTF
j_gene: TRBJ1-1; d_gene: TRBD1; abundance: .; v_gene: TRBV6-5; len: 15; CDR3nt: TGTGCCAGCAGAAGAGGACAGGCCACCCGACTTGAAGCTTTCTTT; CDR3aa: CASRRGQATRLEAFF
j_gene: TRBJ2-5; d_gene: TRBD2; abundance: once; v_gene: TRBV9; len: 17; CDR3nt: TGTGCCAGCAGCGCGGGGAGAGCGGGGGGCTACCAAGAGACCCAGTACTTC; CDR3aa: CASSAGRAGGYQETQYF
j_gene: TRBJ2-1; d_gene: .; abundance: .; v_gene: TRBV12-3/TRBV12-4; len: 11; CDR3nt: TGTGCCAGCAGTTTTTACAATGAGCAGTTCTTC; CDR3aa: CASSFYNEQFF
j_gene: TRBJ1-1; d_gene: .; abundance: .; v_gene: TRBV19; len: 16; CDR3nt: TGTGCCAGTAGTATAGGGGTGGGGGGAAGGAACACTGAAGCTTTCTTT; CDR3aa: CASSIGVGGRNTEAFF
j_gene: TRBJ1-1; d_gene: .; abundance: .; v_gene: TRBV12-3/TRBV12-4; len: 13; CDR3nt: TGTGCCAGCAGTCCCCGGGGGGGAACTGAAGCTTTCTTT; CDR3aa: CASSPRGGTEAFF
j_gene: TRBJ2-7; d_gene: TRBD2; abundance: .; v_gene: TRBV12-3/TRBV12-4; len: 13; CDR3nt: TGTGCCAGCAGCCAACTAGCGGGAGGCCCGCAGTACTTC; CDR3aa: CASSQLAGGPQYF
j_gene: TRBJ2-7; d_gene: TRBD2; abundance: .; v_gene: TRBV7-9; len: 15; CDR3nt: TGTGCCAGCAGCTTAGTTTCTAGCGGGGGCTACGAGCAGTACTTC; CDR3aa: CASSLVSSGGYEQYF
j_gene: TRBJ2-7; d_gene: TRBD2; abundance: .; v_gene: TRBV28; len: 13; CDR3nt: TGTGCCAGTCTAACTAGCGTCTCCTACGAGCAGTACTTC; CDR3aa: CASLTSVSYEQYF
j_gene: TRBJ1-6; d_gene: .; abundance: .; v_gene: TRBV7-2; len: 19; CDR3nt: TGTGCCAGCAGCTCACCCATTGCCGGGGGGTTGAAGTTGAGTTCACCCCTCCACTTT; CDR3aa: CASSSPIAGGLKLSSPLHF
j_gene: TRBJ1-5; d_gene: .; abundance: few; v_gene: TRBV30; len: 14; CDR3nt: TGTGCCTGGAGGTACCCAGGGGGCAATCAGCCCCAGCATTTT; CDR3aa: CAWRYPGGNQPQHF
j_gene: TRBJ1-6; d_gene: .; abundance: .; v_gene: TRBV6-5; len: 15; CDR3nt: TGTGCCAGCAGTTACTCAGCAGTCTATAATTCACCCCTCCACTTT; CDR3aa: CASSYSAVYNSPLHF
j_gene: TRBJ1-5; d_gene: .; abundance: .; v_gene: TRBV19; len: 15; CDR3nt: TGTGCCAGTAGTATAGATCTCCGGGGTTCTCAGCCCCAGCATTTT; CDR3aa: CASSIDLRGSQPQHF
j_gene: TRBJ2-7; d_gene: .; abundance: .; v_gene: TRBV5-4; len: 11; CDR3nt: TGTGCCAGCCAGGGTCTGGACGAGCAGTACTTC; CDR3aa: CASQGLDEQYF
j_gene: TRBJ1-4; d_gene: .; abundance: .; v_gene: TRBV28; len: 12; CDR3nt: TGTGCCAGCAGCTCAACCGGGAAAAAACTGTTTTTT; CDR3aa: CASSSTGKKLFF
j_gene: TRBJ2-2; d_gene: TRBD1; abundance: once; v_gene: TRBV27; len: 17; CDR3nt: TGTGCCAGCAGTTTATCTTTGGGGACAGGGCACACCGGGGAGCTGTTTTTT; CDR3aa: CASSLSLGTGHTGELFF
j_gene: TRBJ2-7; d_gene: .; abundance: .; v_gene: TRBV11-2; len: 14; CDR3nt: TGTGCCAGCAGCTCGTTCGGGATAGACTACGAGCAGTACTTC; CDR3aa: CASSSFGIDYEQYF
j_gene: TRBJ1-1; d_gene: TRBD1; abundance: .; v_gene: TRBV6-5; len: 13; CDR3nt: TGTGCCAGCAGGACCTTCTCCGGGACAGGGGGCCCTTTT; CDR3aa: CASRTFSGTGGPF
j_gene: TRBJ1-6; d_gene: TRBD1; abundance: .; v_gene: TRBV5-1; len: 14; CDR3nt: TGCGCCAGCAGGGACGACAGGGGAAATTCACCCCTCCACTTT; CDR3aa: CASRDDRGNSPLHF
j_gene: TRBJ1-2; d_gene: TRBD1; abundance: .; v_gene: TRBV19; len: 12; CDR3nt: TGTGCCAAAGGGGACAGTGGAAGCGGCTACACCTTC; CDR3aa: CAKGDSGSGYTF
j_gene: TRBJ1-1; d_gene: .; abundance: .; v_gene: TRBV4-1; len: 14; CDR3nt: TGCGCCAGCAGCTCGAGGACAGAAAAGCCTGAAGCTTTCTTT; CDR3aa: CASSSRTEKPEAFF
j_gene: TRBJ1-2; d_gene: .; abundance: .; v_gene: TRBV5-1; len: 13; CDR3nt: TGCGCCAGCAGCACGGGACCGATCTATGGCTACACCTTC; CDR3aa: CASSTGPIYGYTF
j_gene: TRBJ1-1; d_gene: .; abundance: .; v_gene: TRBV30; len: 11; CDR3nt: TGTGCCTGGAACCCCGGGACTGAAGCTTTCTTT; CDR3aa: CAWNPGTEAFF
j_gene: TRBJ2-1; d_gene: .; abundance: .; v_gene: TRBV28; len: 12; CDR3nt: TGTGCCAGCAGCTTGACCTACAATGAGCAGTTCTTC; CDR3aa: CASSLTYNEQFF
j_gene: TRBJ2-3; d_gene: .; abundance: .; v_gene: TRBV6-2/TRBV6-3; len: 15; CDR3nt: TGTGCCAGCAGTTGGGACGAAGTTACGACAGATACGCAGTATTTT; CDR3aa: CASSWDEVTTDTQYF
j_gene: TRBJ1-1; d_gene: .; abundance: .; v_gene: TRBV14; len: 14; CDR3nt: TGTGCCAGCAGCCAAGGTGGCAGAAGGACTGAAGCTTTCTTT; CDR3aa: CASSQGGRRTEAFF
j_gene: TRBJ1-1; d_gene: TRBD1; abundance: .; v_gene: TRBV10-1; len: 17; CDR3nt: TGCGCCAGCAGCAGATCCAGGACAGGGGTTAAGAACACTGAAGCTTTCTTT; CDR3aa: CASSRSRTGVKNTEAFF
j_gene: TRBJ1-5; d_gene: .; abundance: once; v_gene: TRBV2; len: 17; CDR3nt: TGTGCCAGCTCCCTCGGGAGGGTGGGGAGTAGCAATCAGCCCCAGCATTTT; CDR3aa: CASSLGRVGSSNQPQHF
j_gene: TRBJ1-5; d_gene: .; abundance: .; v_gene: TRBV5-6; len: 13; CDR3nt: TGTGCCAGCAGCGCGACAGGAAATCAGCCCCAGCATTTT; CDR3aa: CASSATGNQPQHF
j_gene: TRBJ1-6; d_gene: .; abundance: .; v_gene: TRBV5-6; len: 15; CDR3nt: TGTGCCAGCAGCTTGGGGTCCAGGTCCGGGGGACCCCTCCACTTT; CDR3aa: CASSLGSRSGGPLHF
j_gene: TRBJ1-1; d_gene: TRBD1; abundance: .; v_gene: TRBV23-1; len: 18; CDR3nt: TGCGCCAGCACCAAGCCCTTAGGACAGGGGTATACGAGCACTGAAGCTTTCTTT; CDR3aa: CASTKPLGQGYTSTEAFF
j_gene: TRBJ1-4; d_gene: TRBD1; abundance: .; v_gene: TRBV25-1; len: 14; CDR3nt: TGTGCCAGCCGGGACAGGGGGCGGGATGAAAAACTGTTTTTT; CDR3aa: CASRDRGRDEKLFF
j_gene: TRBJ2-1; d_gene: TRBD2; abundance: .; v_gene: TRBV4-3; len: 13; CDR3nt: TGCGCCAGCAGCCAAGAGAGGGGGCTAGCGGGACTCTTC; CDR3aa: CASSQERGLAGLF
j_gene: TRBJ2-7; d_gene: TRBD1; abundance: once; v_gene: TRBV4-3; len: 13; CDR3nt: TGCGCCAGCAGCCAGGACAGGGACGTCGAGCAGTACTTC; CDR3aa: CASSQDRDVEQYF
j_gene: TRBJ1-4; d_gene: .; abundance: .; v_gene: TRBV7-9; len: 14; CDR3nt: TGTGCCAGCACCGGGGCAGCGCTCGGTGAAAAACTGTTTTTT; CDR3aa: CASTGAALGEKLFF
j_gene: TRBJ1-2; d_gene: TRBD1; abundance: .; v_gene: TRBV19; len: 18; CDR3nt: TGTGCCAGTAGTATCACCAATCTTCCGGACAGGGGGAACTATGGCTACACCTTC; CDR3aa: CASSITNLPDRGNYGYTF